This T cell receptor (beta chain) was obtained from a study of T-cell memory formation after mild COVID-19. On the study more broadly: There were largely donor-specific TCR clusters. Study-wide results and limits: Memory cells collected pre-infection included some clones that later responded, suggesting cross-reactive memory joined. A second wave expanding day 15 to 37 was CD4+-biased; contracting clones were balanced.

In regard to this clonotype: Its cognate antigen is unknown.

Germline CDR1 is DFQATT and CDR2 is SNEGSKA (reference sequence). The CDR3 runs 13 residues. Via MiXCR, TCRdb re-called the 5' RACE reads, giving one row per CDR3 protein. The table has 530,000 or so distinct CDR3 sequences, roughly 17% seen once. This TCR was sampled from an adult woman who had mild COVID-19 (a few samples of this study predate the infection). Cell type and time point are not known. The chain is built from TRBV20-1 and TRBJ1-6; D remains ambiguous. The specimen sequenced was PBMCs or a T cell subset sorted from them (not recorded which). Here the CDR3 DNA reads TGCACCCGAGGGCGGAGTAATAATTCACCCCTCCACTTT. This translates into CTRGRSNNSPLHF.